The T cell receptor beta chain under discussion was sequenced for a study of PD-L1 blockade in urothelial cancer. Study as a whole: The study recovered a median of about 140,000 T cells per blood sample.

Libraries were prepared by immunoSEQ multiplex PCR; TCRdb keeps only in-frame clonotypes and omits some of them. The table has over 45,000 clones, 87% seen once. The V gene's germline CDR1 is SGHNT and CDR2 YYREEE (reference sequence). V lost 2 bases and J lost 6, with 14 bases in between. There are 15 residues in the CDR3. The chain combines TRBV5-4 with TRBJ2-2; D is possibly TRBD2 (6 bases). This receptor was identified in a man in his fifties or sixties with urothelial cancer. The sequences come from PBMCs, collected around atezolizumab (anti-PD-L1) treatment. The CDR3 loop reads CASSFRASVAGELFF. The DNA for the CDR3 is TGTGCCAGCAGCTTTCGGGCTAGCGTAGCCGGGGAGCTGTTTTTT.